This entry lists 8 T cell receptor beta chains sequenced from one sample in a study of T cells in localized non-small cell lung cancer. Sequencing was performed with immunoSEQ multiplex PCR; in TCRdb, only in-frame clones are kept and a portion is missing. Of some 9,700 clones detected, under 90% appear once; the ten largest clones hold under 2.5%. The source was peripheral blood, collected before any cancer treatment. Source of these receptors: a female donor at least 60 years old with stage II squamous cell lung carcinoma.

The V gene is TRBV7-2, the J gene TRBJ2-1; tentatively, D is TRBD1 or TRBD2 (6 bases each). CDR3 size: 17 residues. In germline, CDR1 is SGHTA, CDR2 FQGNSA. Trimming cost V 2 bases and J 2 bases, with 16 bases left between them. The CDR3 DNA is TGTGCCAGCAGCTTAACGAGTGGGGGGCCGACCTACAATGAGCAGTTCTTC. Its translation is CASSLTSGGPTYNEQFF. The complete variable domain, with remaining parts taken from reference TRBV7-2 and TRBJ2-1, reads GAGVSQSPSNKVTEKGKDVELRCDPISGHTALYWYRQSLGQGLEFLIYFQGNSAPDKSGLPSDRFSAERTGGSVSTLTIQRTQQEDSAVYLCASSLTSGGPTYNEQFFGPGTRLTVL.

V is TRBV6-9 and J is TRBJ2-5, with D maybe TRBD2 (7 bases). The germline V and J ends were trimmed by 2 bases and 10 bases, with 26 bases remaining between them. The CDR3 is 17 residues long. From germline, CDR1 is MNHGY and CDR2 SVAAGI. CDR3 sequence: CASSYIGGDGPKLDQYF. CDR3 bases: TGTGCCAGCAGTTATATAGGGGGGGACGGTCCCAAGTTGGACCAGTACTTC.

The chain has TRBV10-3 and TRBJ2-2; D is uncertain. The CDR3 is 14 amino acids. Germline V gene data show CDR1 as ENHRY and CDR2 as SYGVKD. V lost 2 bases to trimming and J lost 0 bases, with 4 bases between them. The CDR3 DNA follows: TGTGCCATCAGTGAGGGGTCGAACACCGGGGAGCTGTTTTTT. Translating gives CAISEGSNTGELFF.

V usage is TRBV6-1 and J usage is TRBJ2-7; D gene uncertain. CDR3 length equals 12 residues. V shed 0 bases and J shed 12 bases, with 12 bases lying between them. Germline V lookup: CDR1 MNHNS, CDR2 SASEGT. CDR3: CASSEAATGLYV. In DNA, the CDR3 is TGTGCCAGCAGTGAAGCCGCTACTGGGCTGTACGTC.

CDR3 amino acids: CASSYPGRGNTEAFF. In DNA form, the CDR3 reads TGTGCCAGCAGTTACCCGGGGCGGGGGAACACTGAAGCTTTCTTT. This chain connects TRBV6-5 to TRBJ1-1, with a possible D match to TRBD1 (5 bases). The CDR3 runs 15 residues. The germline V gene has CDR1 MNHEY and CDR2 SVGAGI. Trimming took off 2 bases at V and 1 base at J, with 11 bases between the two ends.

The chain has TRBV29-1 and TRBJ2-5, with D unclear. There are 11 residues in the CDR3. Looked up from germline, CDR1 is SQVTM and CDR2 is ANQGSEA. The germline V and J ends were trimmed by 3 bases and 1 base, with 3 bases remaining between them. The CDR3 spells CSVETQETQYF. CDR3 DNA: TGCAGCGTTGAGACCCAAGAGACCCAGTACTTC.

The CDR3 region is CASSGLAGGRRNEQFF. Here the CDR3 DNA reads TGTGCCAGCAGTGGGCTAGCGGGGGGGCGTAGAAATGAGCAGTTCTTC. The genes are TRBV6-1 and TRBJ2-1, with 12 nucleotides matching TRBD2. V gave up 4 bases and J gave up 7 bases; unmatched junction bases: 8. The CDR3 covers 16 residues. Germline loops: CDR1 MNHNS, CDR2 SASEGT.

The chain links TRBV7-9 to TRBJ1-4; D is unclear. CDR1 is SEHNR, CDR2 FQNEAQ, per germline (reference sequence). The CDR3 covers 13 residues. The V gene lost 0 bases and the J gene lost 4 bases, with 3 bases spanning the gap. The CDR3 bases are TGTGCCAGCAGCTTAGCCAGTAATGAAAAACTGTTTTTT. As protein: CASSLASNEKLFF.